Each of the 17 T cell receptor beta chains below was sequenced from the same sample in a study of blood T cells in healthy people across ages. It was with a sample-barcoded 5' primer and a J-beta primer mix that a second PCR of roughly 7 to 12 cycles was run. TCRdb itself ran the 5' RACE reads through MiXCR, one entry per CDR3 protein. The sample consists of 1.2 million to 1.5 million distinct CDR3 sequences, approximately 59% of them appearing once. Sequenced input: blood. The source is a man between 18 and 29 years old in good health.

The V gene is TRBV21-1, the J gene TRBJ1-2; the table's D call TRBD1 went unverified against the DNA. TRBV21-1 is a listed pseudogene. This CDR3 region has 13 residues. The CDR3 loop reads CASSRQGTNGYTF. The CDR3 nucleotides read TGTGCCAGCAGCCGACAGGGGACAAATGGCTACACCTTC.

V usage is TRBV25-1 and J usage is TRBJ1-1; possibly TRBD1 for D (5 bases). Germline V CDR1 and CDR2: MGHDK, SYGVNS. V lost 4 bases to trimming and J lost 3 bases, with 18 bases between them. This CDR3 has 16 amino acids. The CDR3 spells CASSVTRGGVHTEAFF. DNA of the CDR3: TGTGCCAGCAGTGTTACTCGTGGGGGGGTCCACACTGAAGCTTTCTTT.

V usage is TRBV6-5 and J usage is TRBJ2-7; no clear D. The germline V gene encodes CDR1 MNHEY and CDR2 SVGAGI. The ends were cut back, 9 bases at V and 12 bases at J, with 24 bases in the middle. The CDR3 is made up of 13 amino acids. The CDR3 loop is CASRIGPTAIPYF. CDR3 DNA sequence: TGTGCCAGTCGTATCGGCCCGACGGCTATTCCGTACTTC.

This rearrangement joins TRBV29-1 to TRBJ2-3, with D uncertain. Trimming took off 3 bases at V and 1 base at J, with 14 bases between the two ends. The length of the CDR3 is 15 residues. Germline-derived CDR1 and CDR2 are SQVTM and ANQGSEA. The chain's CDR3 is CSVDSGLVRTDTQYF. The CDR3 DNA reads TGCAGCGTTGATTCGGGTCTTGTTCGCACAGATACGCAGTATTTT.

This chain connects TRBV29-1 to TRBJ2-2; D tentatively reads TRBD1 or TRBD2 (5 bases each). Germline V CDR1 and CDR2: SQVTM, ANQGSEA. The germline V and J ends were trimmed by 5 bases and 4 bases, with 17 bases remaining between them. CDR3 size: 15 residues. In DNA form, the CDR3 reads TGCAGCGTTCGGGAAGGGGTAGCAGGCACCGGGGAGCTGTTTTTT. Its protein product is CSVREGVAGTGELFF.

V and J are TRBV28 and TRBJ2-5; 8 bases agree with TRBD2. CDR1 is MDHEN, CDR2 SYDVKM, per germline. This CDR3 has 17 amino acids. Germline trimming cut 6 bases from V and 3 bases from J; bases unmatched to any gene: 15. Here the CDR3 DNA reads TGTGCCAGCAGCTACTCATGGGGGCGGGGGGCGAAAGAGACCCAGTACTTC. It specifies CASSYSWGRGAKETQYF.

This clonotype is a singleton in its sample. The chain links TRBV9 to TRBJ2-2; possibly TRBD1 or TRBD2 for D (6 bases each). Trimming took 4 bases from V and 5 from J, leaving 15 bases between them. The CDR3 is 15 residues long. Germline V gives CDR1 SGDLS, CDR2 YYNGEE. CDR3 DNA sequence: TGTGCCAGCAGCTTGAGGGGGGAAGCGACCGGGGAGCTGTTTTTT. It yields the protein CASSLRGEATGELFF.

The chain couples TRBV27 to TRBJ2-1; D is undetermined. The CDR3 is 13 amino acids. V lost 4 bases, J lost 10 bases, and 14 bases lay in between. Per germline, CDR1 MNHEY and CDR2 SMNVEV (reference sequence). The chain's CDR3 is CASSSASGKEQFF. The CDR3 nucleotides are TGTGCCAGCAGTTCCGCTAGTGGGAAGGAGCAGTTCTTC.

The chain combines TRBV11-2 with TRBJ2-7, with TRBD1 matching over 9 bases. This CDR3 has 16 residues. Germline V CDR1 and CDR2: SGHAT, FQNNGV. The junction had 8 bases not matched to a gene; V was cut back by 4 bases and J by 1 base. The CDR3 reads CASSSPGDRVSYEQYF. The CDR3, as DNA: TGTGCCAGCAGCTCCCCAGGGGACAGGGTGTCCTACGAGCAGTACTTC.

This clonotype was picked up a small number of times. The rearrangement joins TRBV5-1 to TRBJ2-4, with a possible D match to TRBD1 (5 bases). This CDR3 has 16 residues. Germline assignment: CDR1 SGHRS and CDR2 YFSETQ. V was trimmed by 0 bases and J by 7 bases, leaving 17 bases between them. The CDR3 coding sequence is TGCGCCAGCAGCTTGGAAGTTGGGCAGGGAAGGAACATTCAGTACTTC. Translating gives CASSLEVGQGRNIQYF.

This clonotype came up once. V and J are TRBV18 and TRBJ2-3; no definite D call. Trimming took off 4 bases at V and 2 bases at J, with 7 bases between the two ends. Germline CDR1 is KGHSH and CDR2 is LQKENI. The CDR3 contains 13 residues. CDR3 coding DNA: TGTGCCAGCTCACGGATGCCCACAGATACGCAGTATTTT. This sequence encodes CASSRMPTDTQYF. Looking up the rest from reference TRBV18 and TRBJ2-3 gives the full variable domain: NAGVMQNPRHLVRRRGQEARLRCSPMKGHSHVYWYRQLPEEGLKFMVYLQKENIIDESGMPKERFSAEFPKEGPSILRIQQVVRGDSAAYFCASSRMPTDTQYFGPGTRLTVL.

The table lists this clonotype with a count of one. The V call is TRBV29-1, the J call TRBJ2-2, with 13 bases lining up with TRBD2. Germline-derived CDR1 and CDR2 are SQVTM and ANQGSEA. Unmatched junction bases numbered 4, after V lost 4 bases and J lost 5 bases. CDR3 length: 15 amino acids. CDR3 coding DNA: TGCAGCGTTGCAACTAGCGGGGGGGGTACCGGGGAGCTGTTTTTT. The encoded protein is CSVATSGGGTGELFF.

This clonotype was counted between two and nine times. Written as DNA, the CDR3 is TGTGCCAGCAGCTTAACCGAACAGGGGGCGTTTTATGGCTACACCTTC. It is translated as CASSLTEQGAFYGYTF. The chain joins TRBV27 to TRBJ1-2; 9 bases align to TRBD1. V trimming: 6 bases; J trimming: 5 bases; junction bases outside the gene matches: 13. This CDR3 is 16 amino acids long. CDR1 and CDR2 (germline): MNHEY, SMNVEV (reference sequence).

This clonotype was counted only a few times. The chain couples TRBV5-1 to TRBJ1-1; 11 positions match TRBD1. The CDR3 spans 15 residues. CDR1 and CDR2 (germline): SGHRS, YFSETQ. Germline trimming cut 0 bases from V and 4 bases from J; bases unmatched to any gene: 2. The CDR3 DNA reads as TGCGCCAGCAGCTTGGTTGGGACAGGGGGCACTGAAGCTTTCTTT. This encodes CASSLVGTGGTEAFF.

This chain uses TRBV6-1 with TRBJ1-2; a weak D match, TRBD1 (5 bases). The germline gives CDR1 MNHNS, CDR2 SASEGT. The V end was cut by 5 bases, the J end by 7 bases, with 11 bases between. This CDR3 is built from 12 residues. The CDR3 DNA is TGTGCCAGCAGTCATGACCAGGGTGGCTACACCTTC. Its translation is CASSHDQGGYTF.

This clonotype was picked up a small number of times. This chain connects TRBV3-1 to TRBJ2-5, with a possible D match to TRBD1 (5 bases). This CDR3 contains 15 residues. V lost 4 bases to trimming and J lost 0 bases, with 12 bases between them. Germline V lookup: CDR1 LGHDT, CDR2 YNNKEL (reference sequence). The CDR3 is CASSRLTEYQETQYF. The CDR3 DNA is TGTGCCAGCAGCCGTTTGACAGAGTACCAAGAGACCCAGTACTTC.

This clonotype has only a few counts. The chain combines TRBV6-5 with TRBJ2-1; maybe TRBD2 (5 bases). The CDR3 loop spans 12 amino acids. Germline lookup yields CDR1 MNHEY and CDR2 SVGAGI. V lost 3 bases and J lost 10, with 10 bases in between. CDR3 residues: CASSYGSGEQFF. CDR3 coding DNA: TGTGCCAGCAGTTATGGGAGCGGCGAGCAGTTCTTC.